The table lists the clone carrying this T cell receptor beta chain with a count of one. The data were taken from a study of blood T cell repertoires in COVID-19. Profiling relied on immunoSEQ multiplex PCR, and the TCRdb table lists in-frame clones only, not all of them. The sample holds 390,000 or so clones, approximately 87% seen once. V gave up 4 bases and J gave up 0 bases; unmatched junction bases: 3. Germline V gene lookup returns CDR1 SGHRS and CDR2 YFSETQ. The CDR3 covers 15 residues. The TCR comes from a woman in her 50s who had recovered from COVID-19. The sequencing sample was made of PBMCs or T cells enriched from blood (not recorded which). The V call is TRBV5-1, the J call TRBJ1-5; 8 bases are shared with TRBD1. CDR3 DNA: TGCGCCAGCAGCCAGGGGGCAGATAGCAATCAGCCCCAGCATTTT. This encodes CASSQGADSNQPQHF.